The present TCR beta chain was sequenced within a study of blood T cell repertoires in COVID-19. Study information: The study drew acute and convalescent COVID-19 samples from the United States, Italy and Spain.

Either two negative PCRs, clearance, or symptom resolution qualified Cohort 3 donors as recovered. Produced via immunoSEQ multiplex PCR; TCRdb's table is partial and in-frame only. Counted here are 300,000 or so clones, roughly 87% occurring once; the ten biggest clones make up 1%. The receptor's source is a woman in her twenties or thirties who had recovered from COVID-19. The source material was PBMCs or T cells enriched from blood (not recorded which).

CDR3 bases: TGTGCCAGCAGCCGTCGACAGGGGTCATACACAGATACGCAGTATTTT. Amino acids: CASSRRQGSYTDTQYF. The chain employs TRBV28 and TRBJ2-3; 8 nucleotides align to TRBD1. There are 16 residues in the CDR3. Germline lookup yields CDR1 MDHEN and CDR2 SYDVKM. V shed 6 bases, J shed 2 bases, and the junction held 10 bases outside the gene matches. Together with reference TRBV28 and TRBJ2-3, the CDR3 gives the full variable domain: DVKVTQSSRYLVKRTGEKVFLECVQDMDHENMFWYRQDPGLGLRLIYFSYDVKMKEKGDIPEGYSVSREKKERFSLILESASTNQTSMYLCASSRRQGSYTDTQYFGPGTRLTVL.